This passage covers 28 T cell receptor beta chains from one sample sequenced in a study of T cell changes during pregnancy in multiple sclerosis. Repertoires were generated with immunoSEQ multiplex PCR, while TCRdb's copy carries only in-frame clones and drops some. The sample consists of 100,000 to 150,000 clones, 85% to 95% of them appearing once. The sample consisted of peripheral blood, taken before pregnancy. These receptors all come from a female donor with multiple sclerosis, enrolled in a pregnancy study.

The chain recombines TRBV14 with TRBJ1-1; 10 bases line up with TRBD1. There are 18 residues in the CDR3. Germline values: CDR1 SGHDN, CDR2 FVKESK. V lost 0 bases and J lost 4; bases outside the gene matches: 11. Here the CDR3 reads CASSQEWGGTGVSTEAFF. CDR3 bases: TGTGCCAGCAGCCAAGAATGGGGCGGGACAGGGGTTTCCACTGAAGCTTTCTTT.

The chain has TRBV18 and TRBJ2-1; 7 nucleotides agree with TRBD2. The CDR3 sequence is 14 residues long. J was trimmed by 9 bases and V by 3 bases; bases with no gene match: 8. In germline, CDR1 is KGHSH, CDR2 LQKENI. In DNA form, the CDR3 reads TGTGCCAGCTCACCTGGGGGGGAGTTGGGTGAGCAGTTCTTC. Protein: CASSPGGELGEQFF.

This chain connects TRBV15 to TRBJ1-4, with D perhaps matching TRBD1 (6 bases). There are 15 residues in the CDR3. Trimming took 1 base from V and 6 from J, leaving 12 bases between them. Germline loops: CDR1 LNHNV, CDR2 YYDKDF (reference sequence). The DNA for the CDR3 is TGTGCCACCAGCAGAGTACTCAGGGGAGATGAAAAACTGTTTTTT. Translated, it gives CATSRVLRGDEKLFF.

For the CDR3, the DNA is TGTGCCAGCAGCCCGGGACATACCTACGAGCAGTACTTC. This codes for CASSPGHTYEQYF. The rearrangement joins TRBV11-2 to TRBJ2-7; the D gene is possibly TRBD1 (6 bases). V lost 5 bases and J lost 2, with 10 bases in between. The V gene's germline CDR1 is SGHAT and CDR2 FQNNGV. The CDR3 covers 13 residues.

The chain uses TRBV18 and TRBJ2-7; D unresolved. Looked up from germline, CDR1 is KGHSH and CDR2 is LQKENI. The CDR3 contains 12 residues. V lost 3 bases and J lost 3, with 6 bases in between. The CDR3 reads CASSPSVYEQYF. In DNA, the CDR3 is TGTGCCAGCTCACCTTCCGTCTACGAGCAGTACTTC.

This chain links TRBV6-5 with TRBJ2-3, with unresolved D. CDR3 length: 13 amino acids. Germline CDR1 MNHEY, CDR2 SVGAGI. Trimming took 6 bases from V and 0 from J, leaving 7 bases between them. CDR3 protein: CASRAASTDTQYF. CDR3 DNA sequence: TGTGCCAGCAGAGCTGCTAGCACAGATACGCAGTATTTT.

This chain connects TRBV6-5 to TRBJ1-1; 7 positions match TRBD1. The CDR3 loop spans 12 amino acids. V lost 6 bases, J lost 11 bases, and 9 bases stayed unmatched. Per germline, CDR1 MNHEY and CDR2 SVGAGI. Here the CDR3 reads CASSPRQGSAFF. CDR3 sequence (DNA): TGTGCCAGCAGCCCAAGACAGGGAAGCGCTTTCTTT.

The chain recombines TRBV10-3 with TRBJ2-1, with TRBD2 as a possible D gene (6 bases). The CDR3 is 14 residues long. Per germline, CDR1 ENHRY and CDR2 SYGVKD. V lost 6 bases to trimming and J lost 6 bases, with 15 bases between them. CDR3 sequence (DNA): TGTGCCATCAGCGCCGGGGAGCGGGCCAATGAGCAGTTCTTC. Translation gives CAISAGERANEQFF.

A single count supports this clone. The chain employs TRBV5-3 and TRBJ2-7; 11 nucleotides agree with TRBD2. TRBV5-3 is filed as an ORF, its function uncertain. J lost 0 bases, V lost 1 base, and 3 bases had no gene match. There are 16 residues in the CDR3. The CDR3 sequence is CARSLLLAGASYEQYF. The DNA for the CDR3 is TGTGCCAGAAGCTTGTTACTAGCGGGGGCCTCCTACGAGCAGTACTTC.

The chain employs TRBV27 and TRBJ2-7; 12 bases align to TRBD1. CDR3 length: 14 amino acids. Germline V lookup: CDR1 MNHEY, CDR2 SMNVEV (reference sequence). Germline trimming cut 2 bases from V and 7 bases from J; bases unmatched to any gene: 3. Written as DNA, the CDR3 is TGTGCCAGCAGTTTACGGGACAGGGGGCTTGAGCAGTACTTC. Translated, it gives CASSLRDRGLEQYF.

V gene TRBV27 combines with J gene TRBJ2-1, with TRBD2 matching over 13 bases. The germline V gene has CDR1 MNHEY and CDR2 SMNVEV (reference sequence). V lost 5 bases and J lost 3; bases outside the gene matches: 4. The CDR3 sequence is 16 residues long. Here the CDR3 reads CASSPRTSGGYNEQFF. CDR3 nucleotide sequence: TGTGCCAGCAGTCCCAGGACTAGCGGGGGCTACAATGAGCAGTTCTTC.

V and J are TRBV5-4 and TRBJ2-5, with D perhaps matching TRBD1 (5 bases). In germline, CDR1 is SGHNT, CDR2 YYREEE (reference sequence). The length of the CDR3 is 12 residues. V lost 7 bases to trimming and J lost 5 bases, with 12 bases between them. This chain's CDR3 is CASQGVTETQYF. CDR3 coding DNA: TGTGCCAGCCAAGGGGTTACGGAGACCCAGTACTTC.

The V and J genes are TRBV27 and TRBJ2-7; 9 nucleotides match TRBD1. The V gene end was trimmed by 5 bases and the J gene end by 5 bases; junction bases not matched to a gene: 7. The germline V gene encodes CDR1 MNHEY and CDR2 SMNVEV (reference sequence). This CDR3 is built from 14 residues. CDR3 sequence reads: CASSDRGTRDEQYF. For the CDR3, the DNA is TGTGCCAGCAGTGACAGGGGGACGAGGGACGAGCAGTACTTC.

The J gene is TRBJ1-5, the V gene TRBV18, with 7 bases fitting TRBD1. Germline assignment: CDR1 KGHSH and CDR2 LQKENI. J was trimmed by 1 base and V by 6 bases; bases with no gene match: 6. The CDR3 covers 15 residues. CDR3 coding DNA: TGTGCCAGCTCCCAACAGGGGTCGAGCAATCAGCCCCAGCATTTT. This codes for CASSQQGSSNQPQHF.

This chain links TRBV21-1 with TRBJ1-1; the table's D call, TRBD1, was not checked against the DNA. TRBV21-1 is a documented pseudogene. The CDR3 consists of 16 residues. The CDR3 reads CASSTHLTGTNTEAFF. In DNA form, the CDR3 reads TGTGCCAGCAGCACTCACCTGACAGGGACGAACACTGAAGCTTTCTTT.

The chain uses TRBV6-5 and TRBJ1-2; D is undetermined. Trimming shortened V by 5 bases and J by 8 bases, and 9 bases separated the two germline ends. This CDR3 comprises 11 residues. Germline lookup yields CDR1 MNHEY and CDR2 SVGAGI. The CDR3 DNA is TGTGCCAGCAGTGATTCGAGGGGCTACACCTTC. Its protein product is CASSDSRGYTF.

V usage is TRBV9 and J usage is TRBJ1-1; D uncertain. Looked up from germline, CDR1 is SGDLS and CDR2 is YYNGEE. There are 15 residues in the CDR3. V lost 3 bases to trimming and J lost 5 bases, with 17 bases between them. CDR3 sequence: CASSATNGGETEAFF. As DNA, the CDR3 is TGTGCCAGCAGCGCCACTAACGGTGGGGAGACTGAAGCTTTCTTT.

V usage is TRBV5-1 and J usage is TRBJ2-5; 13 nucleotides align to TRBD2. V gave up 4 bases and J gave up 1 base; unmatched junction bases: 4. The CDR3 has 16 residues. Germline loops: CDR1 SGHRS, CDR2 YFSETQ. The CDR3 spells CASSMGTSGVQETQYF. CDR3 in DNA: TGCGCCAGCAGCATGGGGACTAGCGGGGTCCAAGAGACCCAGTACTTC.

The CDR3 bases are TGTGCCAGCAGCTTAGTTGACTCTCCGGGCACTGAAGCTTTCTTT. This translates into CASSLVDSPGTEAFF. This chain links TRBV7-9 with TRBJ1-1, with D uncertain. Trimming took 1 base from V and 4 from J, leaving 13 bases between them. This CDR3 region has 15 residues. The germline CDR1 and CDR2 sequences are SEHNR and FQNEAQ (reference sequence). The whole variable domain, filled in from reference TRBV7-9 and TRBJ1-1, reads DTGVSQNPRHKITKRGQNVTFRCDPISEHNRLYWYRQTLGQGPEFLTYFQNEAQLEKSRLLSDRFSAERPKGSFSTLEIQRTEQGDSAMYLCASSLVDSPGTEAFFGQGTRLTVV.

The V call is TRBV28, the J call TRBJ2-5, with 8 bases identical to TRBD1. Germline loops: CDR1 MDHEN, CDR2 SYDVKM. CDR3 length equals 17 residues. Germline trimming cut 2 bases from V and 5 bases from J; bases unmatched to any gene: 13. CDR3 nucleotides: TGTGCCAGCAGTTTAGTATCCCCCAGGGGGCTTGGGGAGACCCAGTACTTC. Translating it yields CASSLVSPRGLGETQYF.

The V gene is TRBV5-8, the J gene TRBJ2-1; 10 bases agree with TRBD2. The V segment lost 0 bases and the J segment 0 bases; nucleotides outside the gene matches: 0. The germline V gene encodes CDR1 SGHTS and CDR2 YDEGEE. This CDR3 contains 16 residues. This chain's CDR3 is CASSLGTSGSYNEQFF. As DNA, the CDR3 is TGTGCCAGCAGCTTGGGGACTAGCGGCTCCTACAATGAGCAGTTCTTC.

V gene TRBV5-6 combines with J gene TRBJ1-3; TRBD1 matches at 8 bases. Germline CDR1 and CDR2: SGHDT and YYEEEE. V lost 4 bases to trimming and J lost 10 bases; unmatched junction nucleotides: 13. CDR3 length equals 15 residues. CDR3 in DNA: TGTGCCAGCAGCGGCGAATTTGGACAGGGAGAAACCATATATTTT. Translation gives CASSGEFGQGETIYF. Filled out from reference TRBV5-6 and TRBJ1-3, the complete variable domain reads DAGVTQSPTHLIKTRGQQVTLRCSPKSGHDTVSWYQQALGQGPQFIFQYYEEEERQRGNFPDRFSGHQFPNYSSELNVNALLLGDSALYLCASSGEFGQGETIYFGEGSWLTVV.

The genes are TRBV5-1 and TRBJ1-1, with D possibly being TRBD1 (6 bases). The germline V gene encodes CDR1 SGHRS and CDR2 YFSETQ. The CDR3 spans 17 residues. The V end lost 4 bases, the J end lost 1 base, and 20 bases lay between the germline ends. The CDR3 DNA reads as TGCGCCAGCAGCCCGAGGGCCCCTTCACAGGGGAACACTGAAGCTTTCTTT. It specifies CASSPRAPSQGNTEAFF.

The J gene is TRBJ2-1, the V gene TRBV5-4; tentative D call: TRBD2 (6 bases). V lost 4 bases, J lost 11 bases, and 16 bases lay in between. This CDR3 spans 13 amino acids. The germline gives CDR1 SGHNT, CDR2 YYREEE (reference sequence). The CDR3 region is CASSRDSEIQQFF. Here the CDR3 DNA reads TGTGCCAGCAGCCGGGACTCCGAAATACAGCAGTTCTTC. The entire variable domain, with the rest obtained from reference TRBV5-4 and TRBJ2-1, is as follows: ETGVTQSPTHLIKTRGQQVTLRCSSQSGHNTVSWYQQALGQGPQFIFQYYREEENGRGNFPPRFSGLQFPNYSSELNVNALELDDSALYLCASSRDSEIQQFFGPGTRLTVL.

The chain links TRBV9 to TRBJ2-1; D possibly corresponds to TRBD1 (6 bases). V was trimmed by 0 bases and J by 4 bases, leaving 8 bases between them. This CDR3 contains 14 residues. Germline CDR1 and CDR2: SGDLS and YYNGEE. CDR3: CASSVEGVYNEQFF. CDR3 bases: TGTGCCAGCAGCGTAGAGGGGGTTTACAATGAGCAGTTCTTC.

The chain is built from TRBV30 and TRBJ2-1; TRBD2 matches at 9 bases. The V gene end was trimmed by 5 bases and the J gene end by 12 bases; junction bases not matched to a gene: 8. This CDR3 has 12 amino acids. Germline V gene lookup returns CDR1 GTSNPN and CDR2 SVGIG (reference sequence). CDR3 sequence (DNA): TGTGCCTGGGATCGGCTAGCGGGGCCGCAGTTCTTC. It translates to CAWDRLAGPQFF.

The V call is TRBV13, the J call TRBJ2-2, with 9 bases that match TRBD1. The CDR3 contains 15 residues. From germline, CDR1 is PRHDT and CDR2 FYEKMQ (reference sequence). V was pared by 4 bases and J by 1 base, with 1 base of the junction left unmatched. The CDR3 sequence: CASSSGQGNTGELFF. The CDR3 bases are TGTGCCAGCAGCTCGGGACAGGGGAACACCGGGGAGCTGTTTTTT.

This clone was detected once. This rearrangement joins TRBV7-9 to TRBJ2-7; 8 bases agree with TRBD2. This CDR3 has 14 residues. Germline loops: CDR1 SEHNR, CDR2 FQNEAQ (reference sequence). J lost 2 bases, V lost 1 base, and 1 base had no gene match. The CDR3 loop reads CASSLGGGPYEQYF. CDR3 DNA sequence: TGTGCCAGCAGCTTAGGCGGGGGGCCCTACGAGCAGTACTTC.